The 11 T cell receptor beta chains presented below share a single source sample, sequenced in a study of identical twins. TCRdb re-analysed the 5' RACE reads in MiXCR, keeping a single row per CDR3 protein. The repertoire holds around 250,000 distinct CDR3 sequences, with about 8% as singletons. The same sample was also used in a study of yellow fever vaccine responses in identical twins.

The sequenced sample was CD8+ T cells sorted from blood. These receptors were collected from a young woman in good health.

This clonotype was detected ten times or more. This rearrangement joins TRBV29-1 to TRBJ2-1, with no clear D. CDR1 is SQVTM, CDR2 ANQGSEA, per germline. Trimming left V 0 bases short and J 6 bases short, with 9 bases between. The CDR3 runs 13 residues. The CDR3 loop reads CSVEDPLTNEQFF. The CDR3 bases are TGCAGCGTTGAAGACCCCCTAACCAATGAGCAGTTCTTC.

This chain uses TRBV2 with TRBJ2-7; no reliable D call. CDR3 length: 12 residues. Trimming stripped 3 bases from V and 4 bases from J, with 7 bases between. Germline V gives CDR1 SNHLY, CDR2 FYNNEI. The CDR3 protein is CASSDRSYEQYF. The CDR3 DNA reads TGTGCCAGCAGTGATCGGTCATACGAGCAGTACTTC.

This clonotype was counted a few times. This sequence joins TRBV7-9 and TRBJ2-1; 10 bases match TRBD1. V lost 5 bases, J lost 3 bases, and 7 bases stayed unmatched. The CDR3 has 16 residues. Germline assignment: CDR1 SEHNR and CDR2 FQNEAQ (reference sequence). This CDR3 is CASSGVGTGVYNEQFF. In nucleotides, the CDR3 is TGTGCCAGCAGCGGTGTGGGGACAGGGGTCTACAATGAGCAGTTCTTC.

This clonotype was recorded a few times. The chain uses TRBV29-1 and TRBJ2-7; tentatively, D is TRBD1 (6 bases). Trimming stripped 4 bases from V and 7 bases from J, with 14 bases between. Germline values: CDR1 SQVTM, CDR2 ANQGSEA. There are 12 residues in the CDR3. The CDR3 DNA follows: TGCAGCGTTGTTGGGACACCCATGGAGCAGTACTTC. Residues: CSVVGTPMEQYF.

This chain uses TRBV20-1 with TRBJ2-2; no clear D gene. The CDR3 runs 14 residues. V gave up 1 base and J gave up 0 bases, with 6 bases separating them. CDR1 and CDR2 (germline): DFQATT, SNEGSKA (reference sequence). In nucleotides, the CDR3 is TGCAGTGCTAGAGGTTTACCGAACACCGGGGAGCTGTTTTTT. Residues: CSARGLPNTGELFF.

V gene TRBV28 combines with J gene TRBJ1-1; TRBD1 matches at 9 bases. The V gene end was trimmed by 3 bases and the J gene end by 0 bases; junction bases not matched to a gene: 5. Germline V CDR1 and CDR2: MDHEN, SYDVKM. The CDR3 has 16 amino acids. In nucleotides, the CDR3 is TGTGCCAGCAGTTTCTACGGGACAGGGTTGAACACTGAAGCTTTCTTT. The encoded protein is CASSFYGTGLNTEAFF.

This clonotype was picked up many times. The V and J genes are TRBV7-8 and TRBJ2-3, with D unclear. CDR3 size: 15 residues. Trimming stripped 5 bases from V and 1 base from J, with 13 bases between. From germline, CDR1 is SGHVS and CDR2 FQNEAQ. CDR3 amino acids: CASSRRSLGTDTQYF. CDR3 coding DNA: TGTGCCAGCAGCCGGCGAAGCCTCGGCACAGATACGCAGTATTTT.

This clonotype was detected a few times. The rearrangement joins TRBV11-2 to TRBJ2-3; 9 bases line up with TRBD2. The junction had 17 bases not matched to a gene; V was cut back by 4 bases and J by 6 bases. The length of the CDR3 is 18 residues. CDR1 and CDR2 from the germline V gene are SGHAT and FQNNGV. This CDR3 reads CASSSPRMAGGPADTQYF. The CDR3 DNA reads as TGTGCCAGCAGCTCGCCGCGGATGGCGGGGGGGCCTGCCGATACGCAGTATTTT.

A few counts support this clonotype. The V call is TRBV7-8, the J call TRBJ2-5; TRBD2 aligns across 7 bases. CDR1 is SGHVS and CDR2 is FQNEAQ in the germline V gene. There are 16 residues in the CDR3. Germline trimming cut 1 base from V and 3 bases from J; bases unmatched to any gene: 8. CDR3 amino acids: CASSLGGGGQEETQYF. In DNA, the CDR3 is TGTGCCAGCAGCTTAGGGGGGGGAGGGCAGGAAGAGACCCAGTACTTC.

This clonotype has just a few counts. V and J are TRBV7-8 and TRBJ1-3; D is unclear. This CDR3 comprises 14 residues. Germline V gene lookup returns CDR1 SGHVS and CDR2 FQNEAQ. Trimming took 6 bases from V and 0 from J, leaving 9 bases between them. The CDR3 nucleotides read TGTGCCAGCAGTCGACACATCTCTGGAAACACCATATATTTT. Its protein product is CASSRHISGNTIYF.

V and J are TRBV5-1 and TRBJ2-4; 10 positions match TRBD2. The germline V gene encodes CDR1 SGHRS and CDR2 YFSETQ. The ends lost 4 bases at V and 0 bases at J; junction bases unmatched: 10. This CDR3 comprises 18 residues. CDR3 sequence (DNA): TGCGCCAGCAGCCAAAACGGGTTAGCGGGGGGAGCCAAAAACATTCAGTACTTC. Translation gives CASSQNGLAGGAKNIQYF.